A selection of T cell receptor beta chains follows, all from one sample in a study of T cells in localized non-small cell lung cancer. TCRdb's copy holds only in-frame clones and misses some; the assay was immunoSEQ multiplex PCR. The sample contains tens of thousands of clones, about 86% of which appear only once. The source material was peripheral blood mononuclear cells, sampled before any cancer treatment. The receptors here all came from a male donor aged 60 or over with stage II lung adenocarcinoma. Each CDR3 is given with its conserved first and last residue. A D gene is named only where the DNA matches it firmly. Clone sizes are given selectively: once, few, many, or a class where the clone is expanded.

d_call j_call cdr3_length clone_size v_call cdr3_nt cdr3_aa
NA TRBJ1-1 15 NA TRBV30 TGTGCCTGGAGGGTTGGGGGGGCAGGAAACACTGAAGCTTTCTTT CAWRVGGAGNTEAFF
TRBD2 TRBJ2-4 16 NA TRBV5-4 TGTGCCAGCAGCTCTGGACTAGCGGGAGGGGAAAACATTCAGTACTTC CASSSGLAGGENIQYF
NA TRBJ2-6 15 NA TRBV18 TGTGCCAGCTCACCTGGGACGGCTGGGGCCAACGTCCTGACTTTC CASSPGTAGANVLTF
TRBD1 TRBJ2-1 14 NA TRBV6-1 TGTGCCAGCAGTGCGGGACAGTCTTTCAATGAGCAGTTCTTC CASSAGQSFNEQFF
NA TRBJ2-7 11 NA TRBV29-1 TGCAGCGTCTTTGGGGGCTACGAGCAGTACTTC CSVFGGYEQYF
NA TRBJ1-1 16 NA TRBV5-6 TGTGCCAGCAGCTTGGACGCGGGGGCGAGGGAAACTGAAGCTTTCTTT CASSLDAGARETEAFF
TRBD2 TRBJ2-1 15 few TRBV27 TGTGCCAGCAATTCCGGGACTAGCGGGTTCAATGAGCAGTTCTTC CASNSGTSGFNEQFF
TRBD1 TRBJ1-3 13 medium-sized TRBV7-9 TGTGCCAGCAGCCCTGACAGGGTGAACACCATATATTTT CASSPDRVNTIYF
TRBD2 TRBJ2-3 15 NA TRBV6-5 TGTGCCAGCAGTTCACTAGCGGGAAGCACAGATACGCAGTATTTT CASSSLAGSTDTQYF
TRBD1 TRBJ1-2 14 NA TRBV11-1 TGTGCCAGCAGCTGGGACAGGGGAGAACACGGCTACACCTTC CASSWDRGEHGYTF
NA TRBJ2-2 16 NA TRBV18 TGTGCCAGCTCACCACTTGGTGCAGGGCTCACCGGGGAGCTGTTTTTT CASSPLGAGLTGELFF
NA TRBJ1-1 13 NA TRBV5-4 TGTGCCAGCAGCTTGGGCAGCAACACTGAAGCTTTCTTT CASSLGSNTEAFF
NA TRBJ2-1 14 NA TRBV28 TGTGCCAGCAGTTTATTACGGGAGTTCAATGAGCAGTTCTTC CASSLLREFNEQFF
NA TRBJ1-1 14 NA TRBV27 TGTGCCAGCAGTTTGCTAAGGGTGAACACTGAAGCTTTCTTT CASSLLRVNTEAFF
NA TRBJ1-2 13 NA TRBV30 TGTGCCTGGAGTGGAGGCGGCGGCTATGGCTACACCTTC CAWSGGGGYGYTF
TRBD2 TRBJ2-1 16 NA TRBV28 TGTGCCAGCAGTAGGAATAGCGCGGGAGGTAGGAATGAGCAGTTCTTC CASSRNSAGGRNEQFF
TRBD2 TRBJ2-3 17 few TRBV4-3 TGCGCCAGCAGCCAAGAAGTGGGGCGGGAGGGCCCAGATACGCAGTATTTT CASSQEVGREGPDTQYF
TRBD1 TRBJ1-5 15 NA TRBV30 TGTGCCTGGAGTCCGCTGGACAGGGAACATCAGCCCCAGCATTTT CAWSPLDREHQPQHF
TRBD2 TRBJ2-7 15 NA TRBV19 TGTGCCAGTAGTATCGGCCTAGCGGGGACCTACGAGCAGTACTTC CASSIGLAGTYEQYF
NA TRBJ1-5 15 NA TRBV6-1 TGTGCCAGCAGTGAAGAGCGGGATAGCAATCAGCCCCAGCATTTT CASSEERDSNQPQHF
TRBD2 TRBJ2-5 16 NA TRBV7-2 TGTGCCAGCAGCCCAGGACTAGCGGGAGCTAGGGAGACCCAGTACTTC CASSPGLAGARETQYF
NA TRBJ2-7 14 NA TRBV5-4 TGTGCCAGCAGCTTGGGTCGGACCTCCTACGAGCAGTACTTC CASSLGRTSYEQYF
TRBD2 TRBJ2-1 15 NA TRBV7-9 TGTGCCAGCAGCCTAGGAGGGAGGGCCAACAATGAGCAGTTCTTC CASSLGGRANNEQFF
TRBD1 TRBJ1-2 13 NA TRBV30 TGTGCCTGGACCCGGGACAGGGGACATGGCTACACCTTC CAWTRDRGHGYTF
NA TRBJ1-1 17 NA TRBV4-1 TGCGCCAGCAGCCAAGTCCTCTCCCTCCCAGAGAACACTGAAGCTTTCTTT CASSQVLSLPENTEAFF
TRBD2 TRBJ2-2 13 NA TRBV29-1 TGCAGCGTGAGAGCGGGGGAAGCCGGGGAGCTGTTTTTT CSVRAGEAGELFF
NA TRBJ1-1 12 NA TRBV6-1 TGTGCCAGCAGGCGAAGGGGACCTGAAGCTTTCTTT CASRRRGPEAFF
TRBD1 TRBJ1-4 15 once TRBV19 TGTGCCAGTAGTATTCTACAGGGGACCGGGGAAAAACTGTTTTTT CASSILQGTGEKLFF
NA TRBJ1-1 13 NA TRBV29-1 TGCAGCGTCCGTCGGGGGAAGGAGACTGAAGCTTTCTTT CSVRRGKETEAFF
TRBD2 TRBJ2-7 15 NA TRBV19 TGTGCCAGTCACATCCTAGCGGAGGATTACTACGAGCAGTACTTC CASHILAEDYYEQYF
TRBD1 TRBJ1-2 16 NA TRBV19 TGTGCCAGTAGTCCTTCGGGGGACAGCGATAACTATGGCTACACCTTC CASSPSGDSDNYGYTF